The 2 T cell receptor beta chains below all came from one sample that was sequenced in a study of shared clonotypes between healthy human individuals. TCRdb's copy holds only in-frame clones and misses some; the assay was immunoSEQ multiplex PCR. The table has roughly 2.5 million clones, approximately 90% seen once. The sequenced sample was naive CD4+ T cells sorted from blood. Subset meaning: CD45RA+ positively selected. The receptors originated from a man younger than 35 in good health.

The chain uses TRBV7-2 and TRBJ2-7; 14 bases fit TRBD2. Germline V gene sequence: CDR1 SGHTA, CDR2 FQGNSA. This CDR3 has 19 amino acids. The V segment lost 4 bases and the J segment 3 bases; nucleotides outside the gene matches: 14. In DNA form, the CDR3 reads TGTGCCAGCAGCTCAACTCTGGGACTAGCGGGAGTCGGTTACTACGAGCAGTACTTC. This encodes CASSSTLGLAGVGYYEQYF. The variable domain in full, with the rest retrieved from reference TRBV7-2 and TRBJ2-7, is GAGVSQSPSNKVTEKGKDVELRCDPISGHTALYWYRQSLGQGLEFLIYFQGNSAPDKSGLPSDRFSAERTGGSVSTLTIQRTQQEDSAVYLCASSSTLGLAGVGYYEQYFGPGTRLTVT.

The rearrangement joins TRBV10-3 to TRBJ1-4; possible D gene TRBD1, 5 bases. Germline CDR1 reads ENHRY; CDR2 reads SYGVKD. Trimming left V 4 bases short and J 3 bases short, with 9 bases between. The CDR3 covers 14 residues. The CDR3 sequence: CAISGGRANEKLFF. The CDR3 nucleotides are TGTGCCATCAGTGGGGGCAGAGCTAATGAAAAACTGTTTTTT.